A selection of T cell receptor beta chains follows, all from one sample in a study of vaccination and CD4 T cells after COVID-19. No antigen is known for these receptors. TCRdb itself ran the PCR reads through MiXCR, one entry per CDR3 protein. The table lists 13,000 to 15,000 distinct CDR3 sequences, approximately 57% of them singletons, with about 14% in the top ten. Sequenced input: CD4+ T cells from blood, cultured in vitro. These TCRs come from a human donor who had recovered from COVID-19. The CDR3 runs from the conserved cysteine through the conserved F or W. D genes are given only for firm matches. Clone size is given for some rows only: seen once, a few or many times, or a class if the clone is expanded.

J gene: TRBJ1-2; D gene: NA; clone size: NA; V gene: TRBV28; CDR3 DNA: TGTGCCAGCAGATGGCCGGAATCAGCCTTCGAAGTGGGCTACACCTTC; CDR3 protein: CASRWPESAFEVGYTF
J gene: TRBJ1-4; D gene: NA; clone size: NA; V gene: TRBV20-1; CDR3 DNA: TGCAGTGCTATCCGGGGGGCGAATGAAAAACTGTTTTTT; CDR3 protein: CSAIRGANEKLFF
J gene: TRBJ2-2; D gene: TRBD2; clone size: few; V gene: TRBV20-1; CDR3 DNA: TGCAGTGCTAGAGATCACGGGAGGGCCAGCGGGGAGCTGTTTTTT; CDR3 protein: CSARDHGRASGELFF
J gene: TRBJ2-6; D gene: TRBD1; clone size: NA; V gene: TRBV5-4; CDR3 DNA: TGTGCCAGCAGCACGCCGACAGGGGGATTAGCGTCTGGGGCCAACGTCCTGACTTTC; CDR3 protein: CASSTPTGGLASGANVLTF
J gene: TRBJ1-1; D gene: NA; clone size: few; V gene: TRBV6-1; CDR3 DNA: TGTGCCAGCAGTGAACCGCCGGGACAAAACACTGAAGCTTTCTTT; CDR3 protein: CASSEPPGQNTEAFF
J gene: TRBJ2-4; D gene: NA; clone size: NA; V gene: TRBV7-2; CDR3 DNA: TGTGCCAGCAGCTTAGAGGGTACGGTGGGAAACATTCAGTACTTC; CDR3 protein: CASSLEGTVGNIQYF
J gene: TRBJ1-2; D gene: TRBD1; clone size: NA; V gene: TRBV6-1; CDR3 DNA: TGTGCCAGCAACAAAGGGGGCAGCCTAAACTATGGCTACACCTTC; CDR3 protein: CASNKGGSLNYGYTF
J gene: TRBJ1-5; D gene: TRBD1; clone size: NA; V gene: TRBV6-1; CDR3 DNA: TGTGCCAGCAGTCCCGGGACAGAGCATCAGCCCCAGCATTTT; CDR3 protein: CASSPGTEHQPQHF
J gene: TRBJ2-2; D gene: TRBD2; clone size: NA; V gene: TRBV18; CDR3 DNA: TGTGCCAGCTCACAAGCGGGGACCGGGGAGCTGTTTTTT; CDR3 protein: CASSQAGTGELFF
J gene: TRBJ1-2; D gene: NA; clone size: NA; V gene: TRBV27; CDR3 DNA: TGTGCCAGCAGTTTATCGGGCGAGCCGTCCAGGGGTAATCGCTACACCTTC; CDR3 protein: CASSLSGEPSRGNRYTF
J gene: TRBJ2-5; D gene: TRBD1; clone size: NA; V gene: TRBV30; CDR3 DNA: TGTGCCTGGAGTTTTAGGACAGGCCCACAAGAGACCCAGTACTTC; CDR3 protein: CAWSFRTGPQETQYF
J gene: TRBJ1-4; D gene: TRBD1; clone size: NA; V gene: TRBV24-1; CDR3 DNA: TGTGCCACCAGTGTACAGGGGGCGCCGAATGAAAAACTGTTTTTT; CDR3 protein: CATSVQGAPNEKLFF
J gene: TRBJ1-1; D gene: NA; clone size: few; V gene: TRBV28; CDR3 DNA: TGTGCCAGCACTTTACCGGGGGCAGGGACTGAAGCTTTCTTT; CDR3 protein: CASTLPGAGTEAFF
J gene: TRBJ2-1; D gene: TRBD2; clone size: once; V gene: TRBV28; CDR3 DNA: TGTGCCAGCAGTCCCGGGACTAGAAACAATGAGCAGTTCTTC; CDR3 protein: CASSPGTRNNEQFF
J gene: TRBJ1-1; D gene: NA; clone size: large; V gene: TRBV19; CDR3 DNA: TGTGCCAGTAGCCACCCATACGGGAGTACTGAAGCTTTCTTT; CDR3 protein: CASSHPYGSTEAFF
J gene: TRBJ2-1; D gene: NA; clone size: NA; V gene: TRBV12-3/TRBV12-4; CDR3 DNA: TGTGCCAGCAGTTCGCGCCATGGGAATGAGCAGTTCTTC; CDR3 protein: CASSSRHGNEQFF
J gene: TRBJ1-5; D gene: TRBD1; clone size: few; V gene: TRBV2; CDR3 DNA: TGTGCCAGCAGCGGACAGGGGGCGCATCAGCCCCAGCATTTT; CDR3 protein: CASSGQGAHQPQHF
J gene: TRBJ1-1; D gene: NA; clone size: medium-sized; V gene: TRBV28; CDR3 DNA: TGTGCCAGCAGTTTAACACAGCCTGACGGAAAAGCTTTCTTT; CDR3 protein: CASSLTQPDGKAFF
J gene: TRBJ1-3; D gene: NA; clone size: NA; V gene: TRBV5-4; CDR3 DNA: TGTGCCAGCAGCTTGTCGGTCGGAAACACCATATATTTT; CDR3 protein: CASSLSVGNTIYF
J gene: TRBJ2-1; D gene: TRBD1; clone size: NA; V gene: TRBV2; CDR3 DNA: TGTGCCAGCAGTGTGGACAGGAGCTACAATGAGCAGTTCTTC; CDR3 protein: CASSVDRSYNEQFF
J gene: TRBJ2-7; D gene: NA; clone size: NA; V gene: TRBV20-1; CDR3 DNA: TGCAGTGCTATCCAATCGTTGGAGCAGTACTTC; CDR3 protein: CSAIQSLEQYF
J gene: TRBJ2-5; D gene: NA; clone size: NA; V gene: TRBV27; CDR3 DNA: TGTGCCAGCAGTTTAACAGGCGCCTGGGAAGAGACCCAGTACTTC; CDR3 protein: CASSLTGAWEETQYF
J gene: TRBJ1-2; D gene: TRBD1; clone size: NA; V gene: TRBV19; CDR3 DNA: TGTGCCAGTAAAGGGACAGGGATTTACTATGGCTACACCTTC; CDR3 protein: CASKGTGIYYGYTF
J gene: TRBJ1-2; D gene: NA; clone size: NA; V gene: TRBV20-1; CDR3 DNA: TGCAGTGCTGGGACGGATAACTATGGCTACACCTTC; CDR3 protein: CSAGTDNYGYTF
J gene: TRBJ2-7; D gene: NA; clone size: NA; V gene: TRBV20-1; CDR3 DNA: TGCAGTGCTAGCGGGAGTTACGAGCAGTACTTC; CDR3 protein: CSASGSYEQYF
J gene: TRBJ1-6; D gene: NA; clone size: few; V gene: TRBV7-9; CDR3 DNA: TGTGCCAGCAGCTCCCCCCCGGGGAGAGGTTCACCCCTCCACTTT; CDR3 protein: CASSSPPGRGSPLHF
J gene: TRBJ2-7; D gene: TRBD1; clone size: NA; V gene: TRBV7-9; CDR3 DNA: TGTGCCAGCAGCCCCGGGACAGGGGGTGTATTTTTCTTCTACGAGCAGTACTTC; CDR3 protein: CASSPGTGGVFFFYEQYF
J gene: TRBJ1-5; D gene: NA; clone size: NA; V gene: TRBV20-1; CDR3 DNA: TGCAGTGCTATTCGCAGTGACAATCAGCCCCAGCATTTT; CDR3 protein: CSAIRSDNQPQHF
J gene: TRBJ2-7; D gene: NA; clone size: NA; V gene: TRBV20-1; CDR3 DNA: TGCAGCAAGGGCAGGCCACAAGAGAGGGGAGAGCAGTACTTC; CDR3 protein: CSKGRPQERGEQYF
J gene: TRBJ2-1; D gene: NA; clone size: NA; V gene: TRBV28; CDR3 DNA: TGTGCCAGCAATTTGTCCGGGGAAGGATACAATGAGCAGTTCTTC; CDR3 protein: CASNLSGEGYNEQFF
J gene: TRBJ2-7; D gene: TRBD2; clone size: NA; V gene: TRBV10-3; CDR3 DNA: TGTGCCATCAAGGGACTAGCGGGAGGGTCCTACGAGCAGTACTTC; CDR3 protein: CAIKGLAGGSYEQYF
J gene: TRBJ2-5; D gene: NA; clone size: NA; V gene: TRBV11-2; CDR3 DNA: TGTGCCAGCAGCGACGACGGTCACGAGACCCAGTACTTC; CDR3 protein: CASSDDGHETQYF
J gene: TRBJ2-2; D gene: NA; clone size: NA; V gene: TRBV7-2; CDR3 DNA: TGTGCCAGCAGCAGACTCCCGTACACCGGGGAGCTGTTTTTT; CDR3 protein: CASSRLPYTGELFF
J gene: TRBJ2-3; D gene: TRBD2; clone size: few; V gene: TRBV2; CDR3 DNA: TGTGCCAGCACCTTTGATGGAGCGGGAGGTTCGGATACGCAGTATTTT; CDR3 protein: CASTFDGAGGSDTQYF
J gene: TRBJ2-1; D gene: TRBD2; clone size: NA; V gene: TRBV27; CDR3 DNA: TGTGCCAGCGGATTCTTAGCGGGAGGGGGTGAGCAGTTCTTC; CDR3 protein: CASGFLAGGGEQFF
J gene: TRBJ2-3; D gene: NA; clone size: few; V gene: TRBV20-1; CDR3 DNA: TGCAGTGCGGAGAATGGAATGGCGGATACGCAGTATTTT; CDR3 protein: CSAENGMADTQYF
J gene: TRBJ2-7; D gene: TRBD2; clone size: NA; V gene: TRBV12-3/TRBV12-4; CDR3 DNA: TGTGCCAGCCAAGGGACTAGCGGTTCCTACGAGCAGTACTTC; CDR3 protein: CASQGTSGSYEQYF